The T cell receptor (beta chain) under discussion was sequenced for a study of cytomegalovirus exposure and HLA in healthy donors (dated by TCRdb to about 2017). Regarding the research as a whole: In an earlier analysis of 450 to 750 of the donors, 276 Gb of sequence data and 90 million to 120 million unique TCR beta sequences from about 190 million T cells were reported. About 320 gigabases of sequencing data and 70 million to 100 million unique TCR sequences were included in an early release covering 550 to 650 HLA-typed donors. Of the approximately 400 genotyped donors, 81% were placed in the genetic ancestry cluster associated with self-reported Caucasian donors. The study was designed to test whether signatures of past pathogen exposure could be identified by cataloging public T cell receptors. The study used immunosequencing to profile the T cell repertoires of under 700 subjects and linked those repertoires to cytomegalovirus serostatus. In addition to the first cohort of several hundred subjects, a separate validation cohort of under 150 different subjects was used. To predict cytomegalovirus infection status, the study brought together high-throughput TCR immunosequencing, statistical association of individual TCRs with disease status, and machine learning. To study patterns of TCR occurrence, a later analysis re-analyzed previously published TCR beta repertoires from around 670 donors and added high-resolution HLA genotyping. Rather than using new phenotypic data, the later analysis identified candidate immune exposures from TCR beta sequences and from how often those sequences occurred across donors. To decide whether each TCR beta V gene segment behaved as functional or pseudogenic, an earlier analysis of over 500 of the donors relied on high-throughput TCR beta sequencing. Donor age, sex, ethnicity and CMV serostatus were compiled alongside the repertoire data. A later genetic analysis used genome-wide SNP genotypes for 398 of the 666 donors, treating that subset as a discovery cohort. Every discovery cohort repertoire had been produced on one sequencing platform. Class I and class II HLA loci were covered by the typing at four-digit resolution. Typing coverage varied by locus: about 629-640 donors for A, B, C, DRB1 and DQB1; under 550 for DQA1; about 590 for DPA1; roughly 450 for DPB1. Roughly 5 DR-DQ haplotypes were handled as single units for association and clustering because linkage in the cohort was strong. On average, about 200,000 unique TCR beta nucleotide sequences were sequenced per donor among fewer than 500 genotyped donors of the cohort, with roughly a sixth of those sequences being non-productive.

From the germline V gene (reference sequence), CDR1 is GTSNPN and CDR2 is SVGIG. At the junction V is shortened by 1 base and J by 10 bases, with 13 bases in between. The CDR3 has 12 amino acids, counting the end cysteine and phenylalanine. The DNA shown is the 36-base CDR3, in frame from base 1. Overall study results and their limits: According to the authors, the approach could potentially be generalized to other disease states and immunological phenotypes. A later analysis associated 16,951 TCR beta sequences with specific HLA alleles at a false discovery rate of 0.05. Some IMGT-functional V segments, including TRBV6-2 and TRBV6-3, could not be distinguished by the 87-base-pair reads and were therefore excluded. A further reported finding was that TCR beta sequences accurately predicted the HLA-A and HLA-B alleles for most subjects in the first cohort. In the study, around 150 TCR beta chains were listed as associated with cytomegalovirus. V-gene and J-gene trimming of TCR beta chains was associated with a missense DCLRE1C variant in a later genetic analysis, and the association was replicated in an independent cohort. Several of the top co-occurrence clusters appeared to be linked to parvovirus B19, influenza, CMV and Epstein-Barr virus, according to a later analysis. A few of the identified cytomegalovirus-associated TCR beta chains were confirmed in vitro to be specific for cytomegalovirus antigens. Correlated functional status among segregating V segments might be attributable to linkage disequilibrium, but an unknown experimental factor could not be ruled out. A later analysis found that TCR association rates varied across HLA loci, with DRB1 alleles showing the most associated TCRs and HLA-C alleles the fewest. When HLA alleles, especially DR and DQ, strongly co-occurred, TCR associations were difficult to assign to individual alleles. In this cohort, only TCR beta chains were sequenced, and detectable features were limited by the absence of alpha or paired-chain data. Most TCR sequences were observed very rarely across donors, whereas some public TCRs were present in many individuals. A cluster of highly shared sequence variants was judged likely to be a technical artifact of the sequencing pipeline. Most CMV-associated TCR beta chains appeared to be HLA-restricted in a later analysis, and the HLA associations seemed to be driven largely by CMV exposure. The earlier analysis of approximately 590 of the donors excluded approximately 15 rarely observed V segments, including chromosome 9 orphons, because counts were too low. According to a later genetic analysis, donors in an Asian-associated ancestry cluster had fewer N-insertions in productive TCRs than the roughly 670-donor mean. The only immune exposure information available for the cohort was CMV serostatus. Compared with equally common non-associated chains, HLA-associated TCR beta chains in a later analysis were more clonally expanded and had lower generation probabilities. Cytomegalovirus status was reported to be diagnosed by the classifier with high specificity and sensitivity in both the original and validation cohorts. Presence/absence analyses assumed roughly uniform sequencing depth across donors, an assumption that may not hold. In an earlier analysis of 587 of the donors, most TCR beta V segments appeared in productive rearrangements about 87% or about 30% of the time, broadly matching IMGT annotations. Because HLA typing was missing for some donors at each locus, association tests included only the typed subset.

The cohort comprised some 730 healthy bone marrow donors. At the time of sampling, all cohort members were nominally healthy, though unrecorded immune exposures were likely present. The donor was CMV seropositive and was included in the group of some 290 seropositive cohort members. Every donor gave a peripheral blood sample, and the peripheral blood mononuclear cells from that sample were used for TCR beta sequencing. The Qiagen DNeasy Blood Extraction Kit was used to extract genomic DNA from the blood cell samples. Of note for this clone: The antigen it recognizes is unknown. It has no much larger one-base neighbor in the sample; base qualities were not kept.

Library generation was performed with the immunoSEQ multiplex PCR assay. The multiplex PCR relied on a mix of 60 forward primers for TCR Vbeta segments and 13 reverse primers for TCR Jbeta segments. Amplification of the CDR3 region of rearranged TCR beta genes was performed with a multiplex PCR assay on genomic DNA. The amplified TCR beta libraries were sequenced on the Illumina HiSeq System as 87-base-pair reads. The original pipeline was this. A later analysis tallied 75 million to 95 million unique TCR beta chains across the 610 or so repertoires, and about 12 million of those chains were shared by two or more donors. Raw reads were error-corrected and collapsed into unique sequences with a nearest-neighbor algorithm that merged closely related sequences to remove PCR and sequencing errors. To assign V, D and J gene segments, CDR3 sequences were aligned to IMGT reference sequences. For a sequence to be retained, a match of at least six nucleotides was required to both a V gene segment and a J gene segment. A rearrangement counted as productive if the CDR3 had no stop codons and remained in frame with V and J, and every other rearrangement counted as non-productive. Following IMGT convention, CDR3 was defined as the stretch from the second conserved V-encoded cysteine up to the conserved J-encoded phenylalanine. The earlier analysis of a few hundred of the donors excluded any sequence lacking an unambiguous match to a single V gene segment. An earlier analysis of fewer than 750 of the donors classified V segments as functional when productive rearrangements were above 56.7% and as segregating when the standard deviation between donors was above 5%. A statistical classification framework was built for diagnosing cytomegalovirus status from the catalog of TCR beta chain sequences. A later analysis assigned V and J genes by comparing TCR nucleotide sequences with IMGT/GENE-DB human TR gene sequences. Using the TCRdist pipeline, a later analysis assigned CDR3 sequences along with most-parsimonious VDJ recombination scenarios. A later analysis defined each TCR beta chain by its CDR3 amino acid sequence plus V-gene family, and excluded reads lacking a unique V-gene family. A later analysis removed 550 to 650 highly shared, low-generation-probability nucleotide sequences to deal with suspected cross-contamination and a sequencing artifact. For each public chain, a later analysis derived a clonal expansion index from normalized ranks of inferred template counts within each repertoire. In a later analysis, generation probabilities were computed using a VDJ recombination model fitted to out-of-frame rearrangements, and the results were checked against IGoR. In a later analysis, TCR-TCR, TCR-HLA and TCR-CMV co-occurrence was scored with hypergeometric tests, and a repertoire-size bias correction was applied to TCR pairs. In a later analysis, false discovery rates were estimated by permuting HLA or CMV assignments 20 times. In a later analysis, co-occurring TCRs were grouped using DBSCAN, with TCRdist sequence similarity added in when clustering inside HLA-allele-positive subsets. Repertoires with fewer than 30,000 or more than 120,000 public chains, plus five repertoires with anomalous nucleotide sharing, were excluded from co-occurrence clustering. This immuneACCESS table, as held by TCRdb, lists in-frame sequences with V and J called but not all clones. Of the missing ones, under half trace to an unresolved V gene in checked studies; the others have no known cause. The V and J calls and clone size are taken from that table; D and trimming were inferred from the DNA. Within this sample are 130,000 to 150,000 clones, with about 82% of them counted one time only. 4% to 4.5% of the sample comes from the top ten.

Here the chain combines TRBV30 and TRBJ1-1; TRBD1 is a possible D gene, resting on 5 matching bases. This TCR came from a woman aged 40 to 49 in good health and CMV-seropositive. The sequencing sample was made of PBMCs. The nucleotides read TGTGCCTGGAGTGGGGCGGGGGGGGTAGCTTTCTTT. Its translation is CAWSGAGGVAFF.